The clone carrying this T cell receptor (beta chain) was observed at least ten times. No antigen is known for it. The sample comes from a study of T cells after yellow fever vaccination. Study-wide results and caveats: Faster peaking, at day 5 versus 15, marked a secondary response that was weaker. Clones from primary vaccination mostly reappeared after the booster (over 95% CD4, 88% CD8).

There are 14 residues in the CDR3. Germline assignment: CDR1 SGDLS and CDR2 YYNGEE. Trimming stripped 3 bases from V and 7 bases from J, with 14 bases between. It was through 5'RACE template switching that TCR cDNA was made, with a universal primer site and UMIs added. One entry per CDR3 protein, called by TCRdb with MiXCR from the 5' RACE reads. This sample has nearly 550,000 distinct CDR3 sequences, with about 19% found just once. This TCR came from a man aged 25-40 years who received the YFV17D yellow fever vaccine. The sequencing here drew on PBMCs, taken 15 days after the yellow fever booster vaccination. The V call is TRBV9, the J call TRBJ2-1, with TRBD2 as a possible D gene (6 bases). CDR3 sequence reads: CASSAGVSGNEQFF. In DNA, the CDR3 is TGTGCCAGCAGCGCCGGGGTCAGCGGGAATGAGCAGTTCTTC.